One sample yielded the 9 T cell receptor beta chains listed below, sequenced in a study of technical replicates of blood from a handful of donors. Profiling relied on immunoSEQ multiplex PCR, and the TCRdb table lists in-frame clones only, not all of them. The sample has just over 70,000 clones; about 94% are singletons. The specimen was T cells isolated from PBMCs. The receptors derive from a human donor in good health.

The V call is TRBV30, the J call TRBJ2-1, with D maybe TRBD2 (6 bases). Trimming took off 4 bases at V and 8 bases at J, with 18 bases between the two ends. Germline lookup yields CDR1 GTSNPN and CDR2 SVGIG (reference sequence). The CDR3 is made up of 14 amino acids. The DNA for the CDR3 is TGTGCCTGGATCCGGGACTCCATCTGGGATGAGCAGTTCTTC. It is translated as CAWIRDSIWDEQFF.

The chain combines TRBV2 with TRBJ2-1; 7 nucleotides agree with TRBD2. CDR3 length equals 16 residues. Trimming cost V 2 bases and J 4 bases; bases outside gene matches: 8. CDR1 and CDR2 from the germline V gene are SNHLY and FYNNEI. The CDR3 reads CASSEIGTTIYNEQFF. The CDR3 DNA sequence: TGTGCCAGCAGTGAAATTGGGACTACGATTTACAATGAGCAGTTCTTC.

The gene calls are TRBV4-3 and TRBJ2-2; D unresolved. CDR1 and CDR2 from the germline V gene are LGHNA and YSLEER. Trimming removed 0 bases at V and 6 bases at J, with 14 bases between. The CDR3 runs to 16 residues. CDR3 bases: TGCGCCAGCAGCCAAGAAGGCCGAGGAATCGCCGGGGAGCTGTTTTTT. This encodes CASSQEGRGIAGELFF.

The rearrangement links TRBV6-4 to TRBJ2-7; D uncertain. In germline, CDR1 is MRHNA, CDR2 SNTAGT. The CDR3 runs to 14 residues. Trimming took off 4 bases at V and 3 bases at J, with 13 bases between the two ends. The CDR3 protein is CASSAARPIYEQYF. CDR3 nucleotides: TGTGCCAGCAGTGCTGCTAGGCCTATCTACGAGCAGTACTTC.

The V gene is TRBV5-5, the J gene TRBJ1-2; the match to TRBD1 covers 9 bases. Germline CDR1 SGHKS, CDR2 YYEKEE (reference sequence). The CDR3 runs to 17 residues. J was trimmed by 3 bases and V by 4 bases; bases with no gene match: 13. DNA for the CDR3: TGTGCCAGCAGCGCTGGGACTGTGTGGACAGGGGACTATGGCTACACCTTC. Its protein is CASSAGTVWTGDYGYTF.

The J gene is TRBJ1-1, the V gene TRBV5-4; the D is unclear. The CDR3 sequence is 14 residues long. CDR1 SGHNT and CDR2 YYREEE come from the germline V gene (reference sequence). CDR3 DNA: TGTGCATACCCCGTCCGGGGAATGAACACTGAAGCTTTCTTT. Protein sequence: CAYPVRGMNTEAFF.

This chain uses TRBV7-8 with TRBJ1-5; tentatively, D is TRBD1 (5 bases). V was shortened by 2 bases and J by 7 bases, with 9 bases between the two germline ends. The germline CDR1 and CDR2 sequences are SGHVS and FQNEAQ. This CDR3 is built from 13 residues. CDR3 in amino acids: CASSLSGNQPQHF. The CDR3 DNA reads TGTGCCAGCAGCTTATCAGGGAACCAGCCCCAGCATTTT.

The rearrangement uses TRBV19 and TRBJ2-5; 9 bases map to TRBD1. There are 14 residues in the CDR3. Germline-derived CDR1 and CDR2 are LNHDA and SQIVND (reference sequence). V lost 2 bases and J lost 4; bases outside the gene matches: 2. Written as DNA, the CDR3 is TGTGCCAGTAGTATAAGGGGACAGGGAGAGACCCAGTACTTC. This sequence encodes CASSIRGQGETQYF.

This clone has just one count. The V gene is TRBV19, the J gene TRBJ2-7, with TRBD2 matching over 8 bases. The trim removed 6 bases at V and 5 bases at J, leaving 12 bases unmatched. Germline CDR1 reads LNHDA; CDR2 reads SQIVND (reference sequence). CDR3 length equals 15 residues. DNA of the CDR3: TGTGCCAGTAGACCCATTACTAGCGGAGGGGACGAGCAGTACTTC. This codes for CASRPITSGGDEQYF.